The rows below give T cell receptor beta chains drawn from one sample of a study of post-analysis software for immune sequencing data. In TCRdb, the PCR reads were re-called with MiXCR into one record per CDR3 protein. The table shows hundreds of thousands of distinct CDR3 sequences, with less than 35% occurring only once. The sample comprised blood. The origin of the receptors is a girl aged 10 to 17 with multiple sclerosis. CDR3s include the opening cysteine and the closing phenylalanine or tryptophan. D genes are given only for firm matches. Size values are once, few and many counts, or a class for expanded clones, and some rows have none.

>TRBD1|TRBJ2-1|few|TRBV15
TGTGCCACCAGCAGACCCAGGACAGGGGTGGGCACTGAGCAGTTCTTC
CATSRPRTGVGTEQFF
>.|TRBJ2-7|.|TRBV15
TGTGCCACCAGCAGAGATAAAGGCGCGGACTCCTACGAGCAGTACTTC
CATSRDKGADSYEQYF
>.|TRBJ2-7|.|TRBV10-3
TGTGCCATCAGTGACGGTCAGGGTGCCTACAATGAGCAGTACTTC
CAISDGQGAYNEQYF
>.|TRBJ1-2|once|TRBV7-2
TGTGCCAGCAGCTTAGCGGCGGATGATAACTATGGCTACACCTTC
CASSLAADDNYGYTF
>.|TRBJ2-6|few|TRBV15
TGTGCCACCAGCAGAGCGCAGGGGGGGTTCAGGGCCAACGTCCTGACTTTC
CATSRAQGGFRANVLTF
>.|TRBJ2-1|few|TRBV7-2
TGTGCCAGCAGCTTAAGGTCCCATTACAATGAGCAGTTCTTC
CASSLRSHYNEQFF
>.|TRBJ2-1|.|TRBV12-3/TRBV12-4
TGTGCCAGCAGTACTACGGGGCCGACTGGGCAGTTCTTC
CASSTTGPTGQFF
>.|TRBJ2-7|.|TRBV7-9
TGTGCCAGCAGCTTAGGGCCCCAGGGATCCTACGAGCAGTACTTC
CASSLGPQGSYEQYF
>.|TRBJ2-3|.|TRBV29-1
TGCAGCGTTGAGGGCACGGGAAGTCCCGGGGCCACCGAACCCCCAGATACGCAGTATTTT
CSVEGTGSPGATEPPDTQYF
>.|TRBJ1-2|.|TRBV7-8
TGTGCCAGCAGCTTAGAAGATAGGATCTATGGCTACACCTTC
CASSLEDRIYGYTF
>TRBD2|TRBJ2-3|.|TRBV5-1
TGCGCCAGCAGCTTGTTGAGCGGGACCACAGATACGCAGTATTTT
CASSLLSGTTDTQYF
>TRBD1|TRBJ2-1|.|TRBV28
TGTGCCAGCAGCCGGGACAGGGTCAGTGAGCAGTTCTTC
CASSRDRVSEQFF
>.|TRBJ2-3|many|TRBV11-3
TGTGCCAGCAGCTTAAACCCCCTGGGAACGCAGTATTTT
CASSLNPLGTQYF
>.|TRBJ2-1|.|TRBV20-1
TGCAGTGCTAGAGATCTCGTGTCTGGGGACATGAGCTCCTACAATGAGCAGTTCTTC
CSARDLVSGDMSSYNEQFF
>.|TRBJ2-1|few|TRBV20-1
TGCAGTGCCGCAACCCCGGACAACTCCTACAATGAGCAGTTCTTC
CSAATPDNSYNEQFF
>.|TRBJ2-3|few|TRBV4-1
TGCGCCAGCAGCCAAGCGGCCGGACGCACAGATACGCAGTATTTT
CASSQAAGRTDTQYF
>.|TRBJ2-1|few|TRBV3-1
TGTGCCAGCAGCCTCCCTTTTGGAGGCTACAATGAGCAGTTCTTC
CASSLPFGGYNEQFF
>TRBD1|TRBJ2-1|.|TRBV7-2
TGTGCCAGCAGCCACGGACAGGGGGGAGCGGGAGTGGGTGAGCAGTTCTTC
CASSHGQGGAGVGEQFF
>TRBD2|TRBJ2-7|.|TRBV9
TGTGCCAGCAGCGGAGGGACTAGCGCTCTCGAGCAGTACTTC
CASSGGTSALEQYF